This T cell receptor (beta chain) was recorded in a study of T cells in Graves' hyperthyroidism and ophthalmopathy. Looking at the study overall: Before any treatment, at initial diagnosis, peripheral blood was collected.

Newly diagnosed patients aged 18 to 65 had hyperthyroidism of under 2 months' duration. Investigators excluded patients with uncontrolled infection, other autoimmune disease, pregnancy or lactation. Predating any ophthalmopathy symptoms, the blood sample was taken at first hyperthyroidism diagnosis. TCR beta CDR3 region amplification was performed from RNA transcripts. Initially, a first-round RT-PCR of the TCR CDR3 employed the HTBI primer set. TCRdb processed the multiplex PCR reads anew with MiXCR; each CDR3 protein has one entry. This sample has 650,000 to 850,000 distinct CDR3 sequences; approximately 18% occur once, and the top ten carry approximately 15%. Source material: blood. This TCR was recovered from a woman aged 50 to 60 with Graves' hyperthyroidism that later progressed to Graves' ophthalmopathy.

Written as DNA, the CDR3 is TGTGCCAGCAGTAGAGGGTTTGGCGACCCCTATGGCTACACCTTC. Its translation is CASSRGFGDPYGYTF. This chain links TRBV27 with TRBJ1-2; D unresolved. The CDR3 is 15 amino acids. V lost 5 bases, J lost 4 bases, and 17 bases lay in between. Per the germline V gene, CDR1 is MNHEY and CDR2 is SMNVEV (reference sequence).